This T cell receptor (beta chain) was sequenced for a study of radiation and T cells in renal cell carcinoma. Sequenced by immunoSEQ multiplex PCR; TCRdb stores in-frame clones only, minus some. The sample includes 130,000 to 150,000 clones, 88% of them seen just once. This sample's time point: baseline pretreatment blood. As to treatment: 15 Gy SBRT to primary tumor, nephrectomy 4 weeks later. Blood was sampled at baseline, 2 weeks and 4 weeks after SBRT. The sequence was obtained from a woman in her 70s with renal cell carcinoma. The sample in question was blood, obtained from a patient whose treatment included radiotherapy and nephrectomy.

CDR3: CASKGTATGANVLTF. In DNA, the CDR3 is TGTGCCAGCAAAGGGACAGCGACTGGGGCCAACGTCCTGACTTTC. This chain uses TRBV28 with TRBJ2-6, with 7 nucleotides matching TRBD1. Losses at the gene ends were 7 bases for V and 2 bases for J; bases not matched to a gene: 5. This CDR3 has 15 amino acids. Looked up from germline, CDR1 is MDHEN and CDR2 is SYDVKM. Using reference TRBV28 and TRBJ2-6 for the parts outside the CDR3, the full variable domain is DVKVTQSSRYLVKRTGEKVFLECVQDMDHENMFWYRQDPGLGLRLIYFSYDVKMKEKGDIPEGYSVSREKKERFSLILESASTNQTSMYLCASKGTATGANVLTFGAGSRLTVL.